These 29 T cell receptor beta chains were all obtained from the same sample, sequenced in a study of blood T cells in healthy people across ages. A second PCR, run for about 7 to 11 cycles, used a sample-barcoded 5' primer plus a J-beta primer mix. TCRdb called the 5' RACE reads again in MiXCR, with one record for every CDR3 protein. The sample consists of about 800,000 distinct CDR3 sequences, over 45% of them appearing once. The sample taken for sequencing was blood. The receptors stem from a man younger than 45 in good health.

Remarks on this clonotype: At one end the junction does not follow the germline gene, possibly because of a read error. The J gene is TRBJ2-4, the V gene TRBV7-8, with D maybe TRBD1 (6 bases). Germline loops: CDR1 SGHVS, CDR2 FQNEAQ. The CDR3 is made up of 12 amino acids. Here the CDR3 reads CASSSTAGEQYF. Written as DNA, the CDR3 is TGTGCCAGTAGCTCAACGGCAGGGGAGCAGTACTTC.

The rearrangement joins TRBV9 to TRBJ1-2; 7 bases map to TRBD1. V lost 3 bases and J lost 4; bases outside the gene matches: 6. The CDR3 consists of 14 residues. Per the germline V gene, CDR1 is SGDLS and CDR2 is YYNGEE. The DNA of the CDR3 is TGTGCCAGCAGCGGCACCGGGACAGCCTATGGCTACACCTTC. It is translated as CASSGTGTAYGYTF.

The rearrangement links TRBV9 to TRBJ2-5; D ambiguous. In germline, CDR1 is SGDLS, CDR2 YYNGEE. This CDR3 has 16 residues. Trimming cost V 0 bases and J 1 base, with 13 bases left between them. The CDR3 spells CASSVGAANAQETQYF. CDR3 in DNA: TGTGCCAGCAGCGTAGGTGCAGCCAACGCCCAAGAGACCCAGTACTTC.

This clonotype was recorded only once. This rearrangement joins TRBV4-3 to TRBJ2-2, with D tentatively TRBD2 (6 bases). CDR1 is LGHNA, CDR2 YSLEER, per germline. V shed 5 bases and J shed 6 bases, with 19 bases lying between them. CDR3 size: 16 residues. The CDR3 loop is CASSTWKRATAGELFF. CDR3 nucleotide sequence: TGCGCCAGCAGCACATGGAAGCGGGCAACAGCCGGGGAGCTGTTTTTT.

The chain is built from TRBV11-2 and TRBJ2-1; 11 bases align to TRBD2. The CDR3 spans 19 residues. The junction had 16 bases not matched to a gene; V was cut back by 5 bases and J by 4 bases. CDR1 and CDR2 (germline): SGHAT, FQNNGV. The CDR3 spells CASSGSPGLAASTYNEQFF. The CDR3 bases are TGTGCCAGCAGCGGAAGCCCGGGACTAGCGGCTTCAACTTACAATGAGCAGTTCTTC.

This clonotype occurred a few times. The chain couples TRBV20-1 to TRBJ1-1; maybe TRBD1 (6 bases). Germline V gives CDR1 DFQATT, CDR2 SNEGSKA (reference sequence). This CDR3 contains 13 residues. V dropped 5 bases and J dropped 0 bases, with 10 bases sitting between them. This CDR3 reads CSALGDMNTEAFF. The DNA of the CDR3 is TGCAGTGCTCTAGGGGACATGAACACTGAAGCTTTCTTT.

V is TRBV4-2 and J is TRBJ2-5; D uncertain. This CDR3 comprises 15 residues. V was pared by 3 bases and J by 5 bases, with 16 bases between. Germline CDR1 and CDR2: LGHNA and YNFKEQ. CDR3 bases: TGTGCCAGCAGCCAGTCGAATATAGGGCAGGAGACCCAGTACTTC. Protein sequence: CASSQSNIGQETQYF.

This chain joins TRBV3-1 and TRBJ1-2, with 10 bases matching TRBD1. Germline V lookup: CDR1 LGHDT, CDR2 YNNKEL (reference sequence). CDR3 size: 13 residues. V dropped 7 bases and J dropped 7; count of bases not matched to a gene: 6. CDR3: CASTPGQGCGYTF. CDR3 nucleotides: TGTGCCAGCACCCCGGGACAGGGGTGTGGCTACACCTTC.

The J gene is TRBJ1-6, the V gene TRBV20-1; D uncertain. V lost 3 bases and J lost 6, with 9 bases in between. Germline V gene sequence: CDR1 DFQATT, CDR2 SNEGSKA (reference sequence). This CDR3 contains 13 residues. The CDR3 DNA reads TGCAGTGCTAGGCCACAAATTAATTCACCCCTCCACTTT. It specifies CSARPQINSPLHF.

This chain joins TRBV21-1 and TRBJ2-1; the DNA was not used to check the table's D call, TRBD2. TRBV21-1 is a documented pseudogene. The CDR3 contains 16 residues. The CDR3 protein is CASSKGSLAGVNEQFF. The CDR3 nucleotides are TGTGCCAGCAGCAAAGGATCACTAGCGGGAGTAAATGAGCAGTTCTTC.

This rearrangement joins TRBV3-1 to TRBJ1-1; 9 bases are shared with TRBD1. Trimming removed 2 bases from V and 11 bases from J; junction bases left unmatched: 6. There are 13 residues in the CDR3. Per the germline V gene, CDR1 is LGHDT and CDR2 is YNNKEL (reference sequence). The CDR3 region has the DNA TGTGCCAGCAGCCAACAAACAGGGGGCCAGGCTTTCTTT. Its translation is CASSQQTGGQAFF.

The chain recombines TRBV4-3 with TRBJ2-7; D unresolved. This CDR3 is 13 amino acids long. Germline V CDR1 and CDR2: LGHNA, YSLEER. Trimming left V 3 bases short and J 4 bases short, with 10 bases between. DNA for the CDR3: TGCGCCAGCAGCCAGAGAAGGAATTACGAGCAGTACTTC. This encodes CASSQRRNYEQYF.

V usage is TRBV15 and J usage is TRBJ2-5; tentatively, D is TRBD1 or TRBD2 (5 bases each). The CDR3 runs to 13 residues. The V and J ends lost 4 bases and 5 bases respectively, with 11 bases between them. Germline V gives CDR1 LNHNV, CDR2 YYDKDF (reference sequence). CDR3 coding DNA: TGTGCCACCAGCATGGGGGTTTCGGAGACCCAGTACTTC. Translating gives CATSMGVSETQYF.

The chain uses TRBV12-3 or TRBV12-4 and TRBJ2-5; D possibly matches TRBD1 or TRBD2 (5 bases each). The CDR3 has 15 amino acids. V lost 2 bases to trimming and J lost 4 bases, with 14 bases between them. CDR3 DNA: TGTGCCAGCAGTTTAAATCCGGGGCCAAGAGAGACCCAGTACTTC. It specifies CASSLNPGPRETQYF.

The chain joins TRBV12-3 or TRBV12-4 to TRBJ1-2; D gene uncertain. The CDR3 length is 13 residues. Trimming left V 3 bases short and J 6 bases short, with 11 bases between. Here the CDR3 DNA reads TGTGCCAGCAGTTTTCACAAAGACAATGGCTACACCTTC. Its protein is CASSFHKDNGYTF.

The chain is built from TRBV6-6 and TRBJ1-5, with D hard to call. The CDR3 totals 12 residues. V lost 2 bases, J lost 7 bases, and 6 bases lay in between. CDR1 is MNHNY and CDR2 is SVGAGI in the germline V gene (reference sequence). The CDR3 bases are TGTGCCAGCAGTTACGATACACAGCCCCAGCATTTT. Amino acids: CASSYDTQPQHF.

V gene TRBV10-2 combines with J gene TRBJ1-5; D unclear. With 2 bases removed from V and 0 bases from J, the gap between germline ends came to 5 bases. The CDR3 length is 14 residues. Germline CDR1 and CDR2: WSHSY and SAAADI. CDR3 nucleotides: TGCGCCAGCAGTGAGACTGATAGCAATCAGCCCCAGCATTTT. Translated: CASSETDSNQPQHF.

The J gene is TRBJ1-5, the V gene TRBV2; 9 bases match TRBD1. There are 14 residues in the CDR3. With V trimmed by 6 bases and J by 2 bases, 2 bases remained unmatched. Germline V gene lookup returns CDR1 SNHLY and CDR2 FYNNEI. DNA of the CDR3: TGTGCCAGCAGGTGGACAGGGGGCAATCAGCCCCAGCATTTT. Amino acids: CASRWTGGNQPQHF.

This sequence joins TRBV29-1 and TRBJ2-3; D is possibly TRBD1 (6 bases). The germline gives CDR1 SQVTM, CDR2 ANQGSEA. The CDR3 sequence is 14 residues long. Trimming took off 3 bases at V and 4 bases at J, with 14 bases between the two ends. The CDR3 loop is CSVEWDTSADTQYF. The CDR3 region has the DNA TGCAGCGTTGAGTGGGACACGTCCGCAGATACGCAGTATTTT.

This clonotype has at least ten counts. V usage is TRBV20-1 and J usage is TRBJ2-3; D not resolved. Germline V CDR1 and CDR2: DFQATT, SNEGSKA (reference sequence). Trimming left V 3 bases short and J 1 base short, with 17 bases between. The CDR3 loop spans 16 amino acids. The CDR3 is CSARPPGSVGTDTQYF. The CDR3 DNA reads as TGCAGTGCTAGGCCCCCCGGGTCTGTGGGCACAGATACGCAGTATTTT.

V is TRBV28 and J is TRBJ1-1; 7 positions agree with TRBD1. Trimming took 8 bases from V and 3 from J; bases not matched to a gene: 3. The CDR3 has 12 amino acids. The germline CDR1 and CDR2 sequences are MDHEN and SYDVKM. CDR3 sequence: CASAGGYTEAFF. DNA for the CDR3: TGTGCCAGCGCAGGGGGGTACACTGAAGCTTTCTTT.

The J gene is TRBJ1-2, the V gene TRBV6-2 or TRBV6-3; a possible D gene is TRBD1 (6 bases). The germline gives CDR1 MNHEY, CDR2 SVGEGT. V gave up 10 bases and J gave up 7 bases, with 25 bases separating them. The length of the CDR3 is 15 residues. The CDR3 DNA reads TGTGCCACCTGTCCGTCTGGGACAAGCCTTGGTGGCTACACCTTC. Amino acids: CATCPSGTSLGGYTF.

CDR3 DNA: TGCAGTGCTAGGCAAACTAGCAGCTCAGATACGCAGTATTTT. Translating it yields CSARQTSSSDTQYF. J is TRBJ2-3 and V is TRBV20-1, with D maybe TRBD2 (6 bases). Germline CDR1 DFQATT, CDR2 SNEGSKA (reference sequence). CDR3 length: 14 amino acids. V shed 3 bases and J shed 4 bases, with 14 bases lying between them.

This clonotype was counted a single time. The J gene is TRBJ2-3, the V gene TRBV20-1; D perhaps matches TRBD1 (5 bases). Trimming left V 1 base short and J 2 bases short, with 19 bases between. CDR1 is DFQATT, CDR2 SNEGSKA, per germline (reference sequence). The CDR3 sequence is 17 residues long. CDR3 coding DNA: TGCAGTGCTAGAGGTGGGGCCCCGAGGCAGATCACAGATACGCAGTATTTT. As protein: CSARGGAPRQITDTQYF.

This clonotype was picked up a small number of times. The chain recombines TRBV20-1 with TRBJ2-3, with D unresolved. Trimming removed 5 bases from V and 2 bases from J, with 14 bases in between. Germline CDR1 and CDR2: DFQATT and SNEGSKA (reference sequence). The CDR3 sequence is 14 residues long. CDR3 in DNA: TGCAGTGCTCTACCATTGACGGTCACAGATACGCAGTATTTT. Translated, it gives CSALPLTVTDTQYF.

The V and J genes are TRBV20-1 and TRBJ2-1, with a tentative D call TRBD2 (5 bases). Germline loops: CDR1 DFQATT, CDR2 SNEGSKA (reference sequence). This CDR3 has 14 residues. CDR3 in DNA: TGCAGCGCTCCCCTCAGCGGAGTTTACAATGAGCAGTTCTTC. Translating it yields CSAPLSGVYNEQFF.

The rearrangement uses TRBV20-1 and TRBJ2-1; D is unresolved. The J call is doubtful: the DNA matches TRBJ2-7 better. The germline V gene encodes CDR1 DFQATT and CDR2 SNEGSKA (reference sequence). This CDR3 is 12 amino acids long. The CDR3 DNA is TGCAGTGCCCAACACAACTACAATGAGCAGTACTTC. Translated, it gives CSAQHNYNEQYF.

This chain uses TRBV30 with TRBJ1-2; no reliable D call. V lost 1 base and J 5 bases, leaving 8 bases between the germline ends. Germline V gene lookup returns CDR1 GTSNPN and CDR2 SVGIG (reference sequence). The CDR3 length is 12 residues. CDR3 nucleotides: TGTGCCTGGAGTGACGGCAGTTATGGCTACACCTTC. Encoded protein: CAWSDGSYGYTF.

DNA for the CDR3: TGCAGCGCCCGCTCCGGCACCGGCAATCAGCCCCAGCATTTT. It specifies CSARSGTGNQPQHF. J is TRBJ1-5 and V is TRBV29-1; D remains ambiguous. V was trimmed by 7 bases and J by 2 bases, leaving 15 bases between them. Germline V gene data show CDR1 as SQVTM and CDR2 as ANQGSEA. The CDR3 sequence is 14 residues long.